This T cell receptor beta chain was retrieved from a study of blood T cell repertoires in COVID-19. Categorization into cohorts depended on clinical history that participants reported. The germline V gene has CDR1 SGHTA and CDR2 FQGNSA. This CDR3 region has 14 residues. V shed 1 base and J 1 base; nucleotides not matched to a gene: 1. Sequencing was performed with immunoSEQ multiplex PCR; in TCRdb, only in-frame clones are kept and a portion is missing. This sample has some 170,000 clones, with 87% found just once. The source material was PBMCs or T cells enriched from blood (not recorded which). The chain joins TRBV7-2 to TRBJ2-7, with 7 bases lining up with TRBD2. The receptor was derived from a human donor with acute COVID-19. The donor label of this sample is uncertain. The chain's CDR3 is CASSLGGGSYEQYF. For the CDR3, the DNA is TGTGCCAGCAGCTTAGGCGGGGGATCCTACGAGCAGTACTTC. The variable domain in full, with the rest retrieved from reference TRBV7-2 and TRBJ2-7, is GAGVSQSPSNKVTEKGKDVELRCDPISGHTALYWYRQSLGQGLEFLIYFQGNSAPDKSGLPSDRFSAERTGGSVSTLTIQRTQQEDSAVYLCASSLGGGSYEQYFGPGTRLTVT.